The 27 T cell receptor beta chains below were found in one sample sequenced in a study of type 1 and type 2 diabetes patients. Amplification started from genomic DNA. Amplification of the beta chain CDR3 used 30 forward and 13 reverse multiplex primers. MiXCR was run by TCRdb on the multiplex PCR reads, yielding one entry per CDR3 protein. The table lists fewer than 300,000 distinct CDR3 sequences, around 47% of them singletons. Sample: peripheral blood mononuclear cells (PBMCs). The receptors come from a young man with type 2 diabetes.

This clonotype showed up just a few times. The rearrangement links TRBV7-2 to TRBJ1-4; 9 bases align to TRBD1. Germline CDR1 is SGHTA and CDR2 is FQGNSA. V was clipped by 5 bases and J by 6 bases; unmatched bases: 7. CDR3 length: 15 residues. This CDR3 is CASSPWGQGYEKLFF. In nucleotides, the CDR3 is TGTGCCAGCAGCCCCTGGGGACAGGGTTATGAAAAACTGTTTTTT.

V is TRBV7-6 and J is TRBJ2-7; maybe TRBD1 (6 bases). There are 14 residues in the CDR3. CDR1 and CDR2 from the germline V gene are SGHVS and FNYEAQ. Trimming shortened V by 4 bases and J by 1 base, and 11 bases separated the two germline ends. Written as DNA, the CDR3 is TGTGCCAGCAGCTGGTATCAGGGGTCCTACGAGCAGTACTTC. Protein product: CASSWYQGSYEQYF.

This clonotype was seen repeatedly, ten times or more. This sequence joins TRBV19 and TRBJ2-5; D is tentatively TRBD1 or TRBD2 (5 bases each). From germline, CDR1 is LNHDA and CDR2 SQIVND (reference sequence). The CDR3 extends over 14 amino acids. V lost 6 bases to trimming and J lost 5 bases, with 16 bases between them. The chain's CDR3 is CASRPGRVAETQYF. As DNA, the CDR3 is TGTGCCAGTAGACCAGGCAGGGTAGCGGAGACCCAGTACTTC.

The rearrangement uses TRBV24-1 and TRBJ1-1; weak D call: TRBD1 (5 bases). The germline V gene has CDR1 KGHDR and CDR2 SFDVKD. V was cut by 11 bases and J by 4 bases, with 19 bases left in between. The CDR3 is 14 residues long. CDR3 nucleotides: TGTGCCAGCAGAGCGACAGTCTGGGGCACTGAAGCTTTCTTT. Its protein product is CASRATVWGTEAFF.

This chain uses TRBV18 with TRBJ2-1; perhaps D is TRBD1 or TRBD2 (5 bases each). From germline, CDR1 is KGHSH and CDR2 LQKENI. V lost 6 bases to trimming and J lost 8 bases, with 11 bases between them. This CDR3 spans 12 amino acids. CDR3 loop: CASSFEGYEQFF. CDR3 sequence (DNA): TGTGCCAGCTCTTTTGAGGGGTATGAGCAGTTCTTC.

The rearrangement joins TRBV19 to TRBJ2-2; TRBD2 aligns across 8 bases. Germline loops: CDR1 LNHDA, CDR2 SQIVND (reference sequence). There are 12 residues in the CDR3. The CDR3 loop reads CSGRSNTGELFF. CDR3 coding DNA: TGTAGCGGGAGATCGAACACCGGGGAGCTGTTTTTT.

This chain uses TRBV19 with TRBJ2-7; the D call may be TRBD1 or TRBD2 (5 bases each). CDR3 length: 14 residues. V lost 3 bases, J lost 2 bases, and 11 bases lay in between. The germline CDR1 and CDR2 sequences are LNHDA and SQIVND (reference sequence). The CDR3 loop reads CASSIARGPYEQYF. CDR3 sequence (DNA): TGTGCCAGTAGTATCGCCCGGGGCCCCTACGAGCAGTACTTC.

This chain uses TRBV28 with TRBJ1-1, with D tentatively TRBD1 (5 bases). V lost 6 bases to trimming and J lost 3 bases, with 14 bases between them. CDR1 is MDHEN and CDR2 is SYDVKM in the germline V gene. The CDR3 is 14 residues long. The DNA of the CDR3 is TGTGCCAGCAGGCCTACCGGGGGGTACACTGAAGCTTTCTTT. Encoded protein: CASRPTGGYTEAFF.

This chain links TRBV7-2 with TRBJ1-1; 8 bases fit TRBD1. Germline assignment: CDR1 SGHTA and CDR2 FQGNSA. The V gene end was trimmed by 7 bases and the J gene end by 5 bases; junction bases not matched to a gene: 9. The CDR3 sequence is 14 residues long. In DNA form, the CDR3 reads TGTGCCAGCAACCCGACAGGGGATAGGACTGAAGCTTTCTTT. Translation: CASNPTGDRTEAFF. Combining the CDR3 with reference TRBV7-2 and TRBJ1-1 gives the whole variable domain GAGVSQSPSNKVTEKGKDVELRCDPISGHTALYWYRQSLGQGLEFLIYFQGNSAPDKSGLPSDRFSAERTGGSVSTLTIQRTQQEDSAVYLCASNPTGDRTEAFFGQGTRLTVV.

This clonotype appeared a few times. The chain combines TRBV6-6 with TRBJ2-7; 10 bases fit TRBD1. This CDR3 contains 14 residues. J lost 4 bases, V lost 11 bases, and 11 bases had no gene match. Germline V gene data show CDR1 as MNHNY and CDR2 as SVGAGI (reference sequence). CDR3 amino acids: CAVTTGTGAYEQYF. The CDR3 region has the DNA TGTGCCGTCACAACCGGGACAGGGGCTTACGAGCAGTACTTC.

The rearrangement links TRBV19 to TRBJ2-1, with TRBD2 matching 10 bases. Per the germline V gene, CDR1 is LNHDA and CDR2 is SQIVND (reference sequence). The trim removed 5 bases at V and 10 bases at J, leaving 23 bases unmatched. The CDR3 runs 19 residues. The CDR3 sequence: CASSARGGISSGSPGEQFF. CDR3 DNA: TGTGCCAGTAGTGCCCGCGGGGGGATATCTAGCGGGAGTCCGGGAGAGCAGTTCTTC.

The genes are TRBV19 and TRBJ1-1, with D hard to call. Between the trimmed V and J ends, which lost 6 bases and 4 bases, there was a span of 9 bases. The CDR3 spans 12 residues. Germline V CDR1 and CDR2: LNHDA, SQIVND (reference sequence). The CDR3 DNA reads as TGTGCCAGTAGGGATAGTGGCACTGAAGCTTTCTTT. Its protein product is CASRDSGTEAFF.

The chain couples TRBV30 to TRBJ1-5, with a weak D call TRBD1 (6 bases). Germline V gives CDR1 GTSNPN, CDR2 SVGIG (reference sequence). The CDR3 is 14 residues long. With 2 bases removed from V and 7 bases from J, the gap between germline ends came to 15 bases. CDR3 DNA: TGTGCCTGGAGTAGAGGGGGAATAGGGCAGCCCCAGCATTTT. Translation gives CAWSRGGIGQPQHF.

The chain joins TRBV9 to TRBJ2-2; D uncertain. Deletions cut 0 bases from V and 8 bases from J, with 8 bases between. Germline V gene sequence: CDR1 SGDLS, CDR2 YYNGEE. The CDR3 contains 13 residues. The CDR3 spells CASSVAGWGELFF. The CDR3 bases are TGTGCCAGCAGCGTAGCCGGGTGGGGGGAGCTGTTTTTT.

The chain couples TRBV11-2 to TRBJ1-2, with TRBD1 as a possible D gene (5 bases). Trimming removed 0 bases at V and 8 bases at J, with 16 bases between. The CDR3 sequence is 15 residues long. Germline lookup yields CDR1 SGHAT and CDR2 FQNNGV. The CDR3 nucleotides read TGTGCCAGCAGCTTAGAAAGCACGGGGGTAAACGGCTACACCTTC. It is translated as CASSLESTGVNGYTF.

The chain carries TRBV28 and TRBJ2-7; D not resolved. This CDR3 region has 15 residues. CDR1 is MDHEN, CDR2 SYDVKM, per germline. V lost 0 bases and J lost 2, with 11 bases in between. The CDR3 region is CASSLWGGPAYEQYF. CDR3 DNA: TGTGCCAGCAGTTTATGGGGCGGTCCAGCCTACGAGCAGTACTTC.

This clonotype has only a few counts. This chain connects TRBV9 to TRBJ2-5, with 8 bases identical to TRBD1. This CDR3 is built from 14 residues. Germline V gives CDR1 SGDLS, CDR2 YYNGEE. V trimming: 3 bases; J trimming: 5 bases; junction bases outside the gene matches: 6. As DNA, the CDR3 is TGTGCCAGCAGCGCAGGACAGGGTGTGGAGACCCAGTACTTC. Its protein is CASSAGQGVETQYF.

The chain employs TRBV29-1 and TRBJ2-7; a weak D match, TRBD2 (5 bases). In germline, CDR1 is SQVTM, CDR2 ANQGSEA. V dropped 3 bases and J dropped 3 bases, with 12 bases sitting between them. The CDR3 length is 13 residues. This CDR3 is CSVDGVDNYEQYF. The CDR3 DNA follows: TGCAGCGTTGACGGGGTGGATAACTACGAGCAGTACTTC.

The V and J genes are TRBV24-1 and TRBJ2-1, with TRBD2 identical over 15 bases. Unmatched junction bases numbered 15, after V lost 7 bases and J lost 0 bases. The CDR3 is made up of 21 amino acids. Germline lookup yields CDR1 KGHDR and CDR2 SFDVKD. The CDR3 DNA reads TGTGCCACCAGAGAGAACCCCGGGACTAGCGGGAGGACCAGCTCCTACAATGAGCAGTTCTTC. Protein: CATRENPGTSGRTSSYNEQFF.

The chain is built from TRBV2 and TRBJ1-4; no firm D call. V was pared by 7 bases and J by 5 bases, with 14 bases between. Germline CDR1 SNHLY, CDR2 FYNNEI. This CDR3 spans 14 amino acids. The DNA of the CDR3 is TGTGCCAGCAACCTAGGGCTATCGAATGAAAAACTGTTTTTT. This codes for CASNLGLSNEKLFF.

This chain connects TRBV27 to TRBJ2-5; no reliable D call. The CDR3 consists of 13 residues. V gave up 6 bases and J gave up 2 bases, with 10 bases separating them. CDR1 and CDR2 (germline): MNHEY, SMNVEV (reference sequence). The CDR3 DNA reads TGTGCCAGCAGATCTCACCCGCAAGAGACCCAGTACTTC. Translated: CASRSHPQETQYF.

This clonotype has a single count. CDR3 in amino acids: CASSGGLTSTDTQYF. The CDR3 region has the DNA TGTGCCAGCAGCGGAGGACTAACGAGCACAGATACGCAGTATTTT. The chain has TRBV2 and TRBJ2-3; D is possibly TRBD2 (6 bases). This CDR3 contains 15 residues. Germline assignment: CDR1 SNHLY and CDR2 FYNNEI. Trimming removed 6 bases at V and 0 bases at J, with 13 bases between.

V usage is TRBV24-1 and J usage is TRBJ1-5, with a weak D call TRBD1 (5 bases). Germline V lookup: CDR1 KGHDR, CDR2 SFDVKD. The CDR3 sequence is 15 residues long. The germline V and J ends were trimmed by 4 bases and 1 base, with 10 bases remaining between them. The CDR3 bases are TGTGCCACCAGTGAAGAACAGGAAAGCAATCAGCCCCAGCATTTT. This encodes CATSEEQESNQPQHF.

As for this clonotype: At one end the junction does not follow the germline gene, possibly because of a read error. The chain has TRBV20-1 and TRBJ2-7, with a tentative D call TRBD2 (6 bases). Germline values: CDR1 DFQATT, CDR2 SNEGSKA (reference sequence). The CDR3 runs 14 residues. This CDR3 reads CGATQGGEGNEQYF. CDR3 in DNA: TGCGGTGCTACCCAGGGCGGGGAAGGGAACGAGCAGTACTTC.

This rearrangement joins TRBV20-1 to TRBJ2-7, with TRBD1 identical over 10 bases. V was pared by 2 bases and J by 4 bases, with 2 bases of the junction left unmatched. The CDR3 totals 13 residues. Per germline, CDR1 DFQATT and CDR2 SNEGSKA (reference sequence). The CDR3 sequence is CSARLDRGYEQYF. As DNA, the CDR3 is TGCAGTGCTAGACTGGACAGGGGGTACGAGCAGTACTTC.

J is TRBJ1-1 and V is TRBV7-2; no reliable D call. Trimming shortened V by 5 bases and J by 0 bases, and 13 bases separated the two germline ends. CDR1 SGHTA and CDR2 FQGNSA come from the germline V gene. This CDR3 region has 15 residues. The CDR3 DNA sequence: TGTGCCAGCAGCCTTAAAAAACCAATGAACACTGAAGCTTTCTTT. This translates into CASSLKKPMNTEAFF.

The V call is TRBV12-3 or TRBV12-4, the J call TRBJ2-1; D is tentatively TRBD1 or TRBD2 (5 bases each). CDR3 length: 14 amino acids. Trimming took off 7 bases at V and 9 bases at J, with 19 bases between the two ends. The CDR3 nucleotides read TGTGCCAGCACTTTTGATATCAGGGCGGGTGAGCAGTTCTTC. It specifies CASTFDIRAGEQFF.